A selection of T cell receptor beta chains follows, all from one sample in a study of regulatory T cells in long-lasting Graves disease. TCRdb redid the calling of the multiplex PCR reads with MiXCR, one entry per CDR3 protein. Seen here are roughly 360,000 distinct CDR3 sequences, roughly 23% observed once, and the top ten hold around 30%. The sample consisted of peripheral blood mononuclear cells (PBMCs), taken when the disease was refractory, from a patient treated with antithyroid drugs. These receptors originate from a woman aged 40 to 50 with Graves disease. The CDR3 runs from the conserved cysteine through the conserved F or W. Fields, in order: V gene, J gene, clone size, D gene, CDR3 protein, CDR3 DNA. The D gene is left open where the match is weak. For some rows the clone size is stated as once, few or many, or as a class when expanded; others skip it.

>TRBV20-1|TRBJ2-3|.|TRBD1
CSAKTGGISDTQYF
TGCAGTGCTAAGACAGGGGGCATTTCAGATACGCAGTATTTT
>TRBV12-3/TRBV12-4|TRBJ2-7|many|.
CASRQDGPPRYEQYF
TGTGCCAGCAGGCAGGACGGGCCTCCCCGTTACGAGCAGTACTTC
>TRBV30|TRBJ1-1|few|.
CARDSGLHTEAFF
TGTGCCCGTGACAGCGGCCTCCACACTGAAGCTTTCTTT
>TRBV29-1|TRBJ2-2|few|.
CSVGPPGANTGELFF
TGCAGCGTTGGGCCTCCAGGCGCGAACACCGGGGAGCTGTTTTTT
>TRBV28|TRBJ1-1|many|TRBD1
CASSSGQGNTEAFF
TGTGCCAGCAGCTCGGGACAGGGGAACACTGAAGCTTTCTTT
>TRBV19|TRBJ2-7|few|.
CASSIDGTAFGYEQYF
TGTGCCAGTAGTATAGATGGGACCGCTTTTGGCTACGAGCAGTACTTC
>TRBV27|TRBJ2-7|few|TRBD1
CASSWWTGHYEQYF
TGTGCCAGCAGTTGGTGGACAGGCCACTACGAGCAGTACTTC
>TRBV7-9|TRBJ1-5|.|TRBD1
CASSSAKGTGTNQPQHF
TGTGCCAGCAGCTCTGCGAAAGGGACAGGGACCAATCAGCCCCAGCATTTT
>TRBV2|TRBJ1-2|many|.
CASSEDYGYTF
TGTGCCAGCAGTGAGGACTACGGCTACACCTTC
>TRBV5-6|TRBJ1-6|many|TRBD1
CASNRQGDSPLHF
TGTGCCAGCAACAGACAGGGAGATTCACCCCTCCACTTT
>TRBV9|TRBJ2-2|few|.
CASSVGGGGHTGELFF
TGTGCCAGCAGCGTAGGAGGTGGGGGACACACCGGGGAGCTGTTTTTT
>TRBV6-5|TRBJ1-5|many|.
CASSYYYPGTGNQPQHF
TGTGCCAGCAGTTACTATTACCCAGGGACCGGTAATCAGCCCCAGCATTTT
>TRBV2|TRBJ2-2|many|.
CASSVARHTGELFF
TGTGCCAGCAGTGTAGCGAGGCACACCGGGGAGCTGTTTTTT
>TRBV28|TRBJ2-4|many|TRBD2
CASSPNPSSGRSKNIQYF
TGTGCCAGCAGTCCAAACCCATCTAGCGGGAGGTCCAAAAACATTCAGTACTTC
>TRBV27|TRBJ1-6|many|.
CASRPRGSPLHF
TGTGCCAGCAGACCCAGGGGTTCACCCCTCCACTTT
>TRBV20-1|TRBJ2-7|many|TRBD2
CSARFGLAAYEQYF
TGCAGTGCTAGATTTGGACTAGCGGCCTACGAGCAGTACTTC
>TRBV20-1|TRBJ2-7|.|.
CSVIAEPYEQYF
TGCAGTGTAATAGCGGAGCCCTACGAGCAGTACTTC
>TRBV28|TRBJ1-6|many|.
CAVSGEAYSPLHF
TGTGCCGTCTCGGGGGAGGCTTACTCACCCCTCCACTTT
>TRBV2|TRBJ1-2|.|TRBD1
CASKSGRGLGYTF
TGTGCCAGCAAGTCGGGGAGGGGGCTTGGCTACACCTTC
>TRBV11-2|TRBJ2-5|.|TRBD2
CASSQVLAGSPQETQYF
TGTGCCAGCAGCCAAGTCTTAGCGGGAAGTCCTCAAGAGACCCAGTACTTC
>TRBV28|TRBJ2-7|many|.
CASSPSTPSSYEQYF
TGTGCCAGCAGTCCCTCTACGCCAAGCTCCTACGAGCAGTACTTC
>TRBV7-8|TRBJ2-7|few|TRBD1
CASSLEGRTGACEQYF
TGTGCCAGCAGCTTAGAAGGGAGGACAGGGGCCTGCGAGCAGTACTTC
>TRBV28|TRBJ2-7|many|TRBD2
CASSSPTSGNYEQYF
TGTGCCAGCAGCTCCCCGACTAGCGGGAACTACGAGCAGTACTTC
>TRBV25-1|TRBJ2-2|many|.
CASSEADNTGELFF
TGTGCCAGCAGTGAGGCAGATAACACCGGGGAGCTGTTTTTT
>TRBV28|TRBJ1-5|many|TRBD1
CASSNTLDRRSNQPQHF
TGTGCCAGCAGCAATACTTTGGACAGGCGATCCAATCAGCCCCAGCATTTT
>TRBV20-1|TRBJ1-6|.|.
CSARGQTHYNSPLHF
TGCAGTGCTAGAGGACAGACCCACTATAATTCACCCCTCCACTTT
>TRBV6-2/TRBV6-3|TRBJ2-2|.|TRBD1
CASSWGQGWGAGELFF
TGTGCCAGCAGTTGGGGACAGGGGTGGGGAGCCGGGGAGCTGTTTTTT
>TRBV30|TRBJ2-2|.|.
CATGGGYTGELFF
TGTGCCACCGGAGGGGGGTACACCGGGGAGCTGTTTTTT
>TRBV28|TRBJ2-5|many|TRBD2
CASSSGGLAGRETQYF
TGTGCCAGCAGTTCGGGAGGGCTAGCGGGGAGAGAGACCCAGTACTTC
>TRBV6-4|TRBJ2-1|.|TRBD1
CASSEGQFSNYEQFF
TGTGCCAGCAGTGAGGGACAGTTCTCTAACTATGAGCAGTTCTTC
>TRBV19|TRBJ2-2|few|.
CASSILARTGELFF
TGTGCCAGTAGTATCTTAGCGAGAACCGGGGAGCTGTTTTTT
>TRBV9|TRBJ2-7|.|TRBD2
CASSVLAGGGIDEQYF
TGTGCCAGCAGCGTCCTCGCGGGAGGTGGTATAGACGAGCAGTACTTC